The clone carrying this T cell receptor (beta chain) turned up a few times. This sample is part of a study of T cell repertoires in ileal Crohn's disease. Study overall: Postoperative therapy was given to about half: roughly 11 thiopurines, around 18 anti-TNF agents.

Profiling relied on immunoSEQ multiplex PCR, and the TCRdb table lists in-frame clones only, not all of them. The sample lists roughly 16,000 clones, around 70% occurring once. J was trimmed by 0 bases and V by 8 bases; bases with no gene match: 7. Germline CDR1 reads LNHDA; CDR2 reads SQIVND (reference sequence). The CDR3 totals 15 residues. Time point denoted: neoterminal ileum biopsy at postoperative endoscopy, about 6 months after surgery. Material for sequencing was ileal tissue. V gene TRBV19 combines with J gene TRBJ1-3; 7 nucleotides match TRBD1. The sequence was collected from an adult with Crohn's disease. This CDR3 reads CASCDRDRSGNTIYF. The CDR3 DNA reads as TGTGCCAGTTGCGACAGGGACCGCTCTGGAAACACCATATATTTT.